The present T cell receptor beta chain was sequenced within a study of control samples from healthy donors and cancer patients. The sample holds one count of this clone. Method: immunoSEQ multiplex PCR; TCRdb's copy keeps in-frame clones and lacks some. This table has fewer than 200,000 clones, 85% to 95% appearing once. The CDR3 is 16 amino acids. Germline values: CDR1 SGHRS, CDR2 YFSETQ. V lost 3 bases to trimming and J lost 0 bases, with 13 bases between them. The sample consisted of blood. This chain joins TRBV5-1 and TRBJ1-3; D possibly corresponds to TRBD1 (6 bases). The TCR comes from a man under 40 in good health. The CDR3 is CASSSWTASSGNTIYF. The CDR3, as DNA: TGCGCCAGCAGCTCCTGGACAGCCAGCTCTGGAAACACCATATATTTT.